The present T cell receptor beta chain was sequenced within a study of cytomegalovirus exposure and HLA in healthy donors. Amplification used 60 Vbeta primers and 13 Jbeta primers. Clones were read by immunoSEQ multiplex PCR, and TCRdb kept only the in-frame ones, dropping some. The table includes around 200,000 clones, about 80% detected once. Germline CDR1 SGDLS, CDR2 YYNGEE. Trimming pared 0 bases from V and 3 bases from J, leaving 11 bases between. CDR3 length: 15 residues. The sequence was collected from a boy younger than 18 in good health and CMV-seronegative. V usage is TRBV9 and J usage is TRBJ2-3, with D possibly matching TRBD1 (5 bases). The sequencing sample was made of PBMCs. This CDR3 reads CASSVAGLGTDTQYF. For the CDR3, the DNA is TGTGCCAGCAGCGTAGCAGGGTTAGGGACAGATACGCAGTATTTT.